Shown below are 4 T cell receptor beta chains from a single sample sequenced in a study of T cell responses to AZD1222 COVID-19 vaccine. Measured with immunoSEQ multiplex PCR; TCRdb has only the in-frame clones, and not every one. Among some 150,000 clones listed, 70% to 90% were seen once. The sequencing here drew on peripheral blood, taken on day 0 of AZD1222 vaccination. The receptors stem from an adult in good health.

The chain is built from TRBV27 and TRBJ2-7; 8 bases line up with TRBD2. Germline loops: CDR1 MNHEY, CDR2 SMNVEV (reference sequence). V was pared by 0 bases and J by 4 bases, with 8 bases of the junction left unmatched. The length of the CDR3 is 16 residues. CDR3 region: CASSLSPSGGSYEQYF. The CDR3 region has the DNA TGTGCCAGCAGTTTATCGCCGAGCGGGGGATCGTACGAGCAGTACTTC.

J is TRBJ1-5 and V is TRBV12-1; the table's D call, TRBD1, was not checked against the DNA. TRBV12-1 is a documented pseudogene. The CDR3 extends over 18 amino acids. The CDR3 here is CASSFAVSMDRPGGPQHF. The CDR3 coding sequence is TGTGCCAGCAGCTTTGCAGTTTCAATGGACAGGCCCGGGGGGCCCCAGCATTTT.

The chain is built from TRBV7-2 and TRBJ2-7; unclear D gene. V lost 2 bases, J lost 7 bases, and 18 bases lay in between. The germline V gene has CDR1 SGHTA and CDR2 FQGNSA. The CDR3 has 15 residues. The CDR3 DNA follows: TGTGCCAGCAGCTTAACGCGGCCACCCCCATGGGAGCAGTACTTC. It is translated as CASSLTRPPPWEQYF. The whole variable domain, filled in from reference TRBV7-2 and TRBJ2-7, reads GAGVSQSPSNKVTEKGKDVELRCDPISGHTALYWYRQSLGQGLEFLIYFQGNSAPDKSGLPSDRFSAERTGGSVSTLTIQRTQQEDSAVYLCASSLTRPPPWEQYFGPGTRLTVT.

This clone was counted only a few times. The CDR3 protein is CASSERRLPTQYF. The CDR3 DNA reads TGTGCCAGCAGTGAACGAAGACTCCCGACCCAGTACTTC. This chain connects TRBV2 to TRBJ2-5; D unclear. CDR3 length equals 13 residues. Germline lookup yields CDR1 SNHLY and CDR2 FYNNEI. Trimming removed 2 bases at V and 7 bases at J, with 11 bases between.